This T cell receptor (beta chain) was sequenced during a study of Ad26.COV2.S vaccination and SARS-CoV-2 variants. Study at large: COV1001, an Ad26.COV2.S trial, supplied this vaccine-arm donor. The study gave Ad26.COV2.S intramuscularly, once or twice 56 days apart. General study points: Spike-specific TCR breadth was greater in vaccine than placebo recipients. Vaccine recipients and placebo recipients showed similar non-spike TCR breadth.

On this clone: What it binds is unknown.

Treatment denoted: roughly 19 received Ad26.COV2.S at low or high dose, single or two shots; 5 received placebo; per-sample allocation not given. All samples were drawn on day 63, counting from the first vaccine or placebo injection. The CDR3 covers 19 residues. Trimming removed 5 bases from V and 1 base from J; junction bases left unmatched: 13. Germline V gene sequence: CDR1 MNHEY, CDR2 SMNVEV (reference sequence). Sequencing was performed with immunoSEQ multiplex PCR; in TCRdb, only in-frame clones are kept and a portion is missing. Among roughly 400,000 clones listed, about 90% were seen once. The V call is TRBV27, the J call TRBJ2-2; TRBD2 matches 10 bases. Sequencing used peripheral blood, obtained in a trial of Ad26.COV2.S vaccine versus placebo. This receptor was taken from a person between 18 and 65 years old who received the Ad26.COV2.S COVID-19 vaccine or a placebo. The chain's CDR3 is CASSPPRIAGGWNTGELFF. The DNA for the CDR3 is TGTGCCAGCAGTCCCCCGAGGATAGCGGGGGGCTGGAACACCGGGGAGCTGTTTTTT.